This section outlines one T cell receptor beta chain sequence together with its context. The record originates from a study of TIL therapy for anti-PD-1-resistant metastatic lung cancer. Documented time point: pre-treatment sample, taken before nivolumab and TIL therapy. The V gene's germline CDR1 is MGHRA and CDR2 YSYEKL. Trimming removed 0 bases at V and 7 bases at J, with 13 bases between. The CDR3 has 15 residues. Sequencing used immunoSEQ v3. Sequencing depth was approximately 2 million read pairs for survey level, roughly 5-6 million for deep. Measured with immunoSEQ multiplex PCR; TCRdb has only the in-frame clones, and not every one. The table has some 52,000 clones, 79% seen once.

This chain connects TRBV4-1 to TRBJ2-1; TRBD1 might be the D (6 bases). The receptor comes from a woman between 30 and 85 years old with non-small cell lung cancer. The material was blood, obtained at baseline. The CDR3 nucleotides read TGCGCCAGCAGCCAAGAAACAGGGCGGAGGAATGAGCAGTTCTTC. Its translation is CASSQETGRRNEQFF.